The next 10 T cell receptor beta chains were all read from a single sample in a study of T cells after yellow fever vaccination. From the 5' RACE reads, TCRdb called clonotypes with MiXCR, one entry per CDR3 protein. The table includes 300,000 to 400,000 distinct CDR3 sequences, roughly 8.7% detected once. The sample consisted of PBMCs, taken on the day of the first yellow fever vaccination. Receptors originate from a man between 18 and 29 years old who received the YFV17D yellow fever vaccine.

This clonotype was seen once. Sequence at one end of the junction differs from germline and may be a read error. This chain links TRBV20-1 with TRBJ2-5; D possibly uses TRBD1 or TRBD2 (5 bases each). This CDR3 has 12 amino acids. Germline V gives CDR1 DFQATT, CDR2 SNEGSKA (reference sequence). CDR3 in amino acids: CNARGASETQYF. The CDR3 DNA is TGCAATGCTAGAGGGGCTAGCGAGACCCAGTACTTC.

V usage is TRBV5-4 and J usage is TRBJ2-2; 8 positions agree with TRBD2. Trimming at V came to 4 bases and at J to 5 bases, leaving 13 bases not matched to a gene. The CDR3 runs to 17 residues. Germline assignment: CDR1 SGHNT and CDR2 YYREEE (reference sequence). The CDR3 DNA follows: TGTGCCAGCAGCCCTACTACTAGCGGCCTTGGGACCGGGGAGCTGTTTTTT. Amino acids: CASSPTTSGLGTGELFF.

Only a few counts were recorded for this clonotype. The rearrangement joins TRBV12-3 or TRBV12-4 to TRBJ1-1; perhaps TRBD1 as D (6 bases). The germline V and J ends were trimmed by 1 base and 1 base, with 13 bases remaining between them. The CDR3 totals 16 residues. The CDR3 is CASSLVVHRANTEAFF. The CDR3 DNA follows: TGTGCCAGCAGTTTAGTTGTCCACAGGGCGAACACTGAAGCTTTCTTT.

This clonotype was observed a handful of times. The chain links TRBV18 to TRBJ1-1; D unresolved. The CDR3 runs to 14 residues. Germline V lookup: CDR1 KGHSH, CDR2 LQKENI. V was clipped by 4 bases and J by 0 bases, with 9 bases between them. The CDR3 is CASSQQTMNTEAFF. The CDR3 bases are TGTGCCAGCTCACAACAGACCATGAACACTGAAGCTTTCTTT.

Comment on this clonotype: A junction end diverges from the germline sequence, so it may reflect a read error. V gene TRBV10-3 combines with J gene TRBJ2-5; possibly TRBD1 or TRBD2 for D (6 bases each). Germline V lookup: CDR1 ENHRY, CDR2 SYGVKD. This CDR3 has 14 amino acids. As DNA, the CDR3 is TGTGCCATCAGTGAGTCGGACAGTCGGGAGACCCATTACTTC. It yields the protein CAISESDSRETHYF.

This clonotype has a handful of counts. V and J are TRBV12-3 or TRBV12-4 and TRBJ1-6; 11 bases are a match to TRBD1. V lost 6 bases to trimming and J lost 11 bases; unmatched junction nucleotides: 12. The CDR3 is 16 amino acids. CDR3 sequence (DNA): TGTGCCAGCAGCGGACAGGGGGCAGGGACGCGGGCACCCCTCCACTTT. Its translation: CASSGQGAGTRAPLHF.

This chain joins TRBV9 and TRBJ2-3; possible D gene TRBD2, 7 bases. CDR3 length: 18 amino acids. CDR1 is SGDLS, CDR2 YYNGEE, per germline. Trimming took off 0 bases at V and 2 bases at J, with 19 bases between the two ends. CDR3 loop: CASSVGSGRGAFTDTQYF. In nucleotides, the CDR3 is TGTGCCAGCAGCGTAGGATCAGGTCGGGGGGCCTTCACAGATACGCAGTATTTT.

This clonotype was seen a single time. This chain joins TRBV6-2 or TRBV6-3 and TRBJ2-5; 8 bases fit TRBD2. CDR3 length: 19 residues. The germline gives CDR1 MNHEY, CDR2 SVGEGT. Losses at the gene ends were 0 bases for V and 1 base for J; bases not matched to a gene: 13. CDR3 bases: TGTGCCAGCAGTTACTCGTATAATTATCGCGGGGGGATCCAAGAGACCCAGTACTTC. The encoded protein is CASSYSYNYRGGIQETQYF.

The V and J genes are TRBV18 and TRBJ1-4; a weak D match, TRBD1 (5 bases). Germline values: CDR1 KGHSH, CDR2 LQKENI. Trimming removed 5 bases at V and 3 bases at J, with 10 bases between. The CDR3 length is 14 residues. The CDR3 DNA reads as TGTGCCAGCTCAACGGACATGCCTAATGAAAAACTGTTTTTT. It is translated as CASSTDMPNEKLFF.

The chain has TRBV10-3 and TRBJ2-7, with 8 nucleotides matching TRBD2. The junction had 12 bases not matched to a gene; V was cut back by 3 bases and J by 5 bases. The V gene's germline CDR1 is ENHRY and CDR2 SYGVKD. This CDR3 region has 16 residues. In nucleotides, the CDR3 is TGTGCCATCAGTGAATTGCGGGGGGCCGTTAGGGACGAGCAGTACTTC. Protein sequence: CAISELRGAVRDEQYF.